Reported below is one T cell receptor (beta chain). Its target is unknown. The data stem from a study of monozygotic twins with inflammatory bowel disease. Study-level results: Among twins, concordant and discordant pairs did not differ in repertoire similarity, possibly from limited power.

Eight separate reactions per sample served to make cDNA. TCRdb reprocessed the 5' RACE reads and keeps a single row for each CDR3 protein, giving no DNA. This sample's clone table lists over 350,000 distinct CDR3 sequences. In germline, CDR1 is SQVTM, CDR2 ANQGSEA. The CDR3 consists of 14 residues. The rearrangement uses TRBV29-1 and TRBJ1-5; no DNA is available, so the TRBD1 call from TCRdb remains unchecked. This receptor was taken from a human donor with ulcerative colitis or Crohn's disease, or a healthy co-twin of an affected twin (not recorded which). Sequenced input: blood. CDR3 sequence: CSVARDRDQQPQHF.